The present T cell receptor beta chain was sequenced within a study of CD8+CD57+ T cells in acquired aplastic anemia. Study-level background: DNA recovered from sorted CD4+ and CD8+ cells had a mean of about 3.5 ug.

About this clonotype: The target antigen is unknown.

Overall study findings and caveats: A set of around 30 CD8+ CDR3 sequences was shared between patients and controls, and these sequences appeared highly expressed in patients.

Germline V gene lookup returns CDR1 SGHTA and CDR2 FQGNSA. The CDR3 consists of 14 residues. Trimming took 2 bases from V and 8 from J; bases not matched to a gene: 8. CDR3 and TCR beta VDJ profiling relied on a genomic DNA template. One entry per CDR3 protein, called by TCRdb with MiXCR from the reads. The sample holds 65,000 or so distinct CDR3 sequences, about 56% seen once. Sequenced: sorted CD4+, CD8+, or CD8+CD57+ T cells (not recorded which) from PBMCs. The chain couples TRBV7-2 to TRBJ1-2; 7 positions match TRBD1. The receptor was isolated from a human donor in good health, serving as a control. CDR3 in amino acids: CASSLNVGRGGYTF. CDR3 nucleotides: TGTGCCAGCAGCTTAAATGTTGGCAGGGGGGGCTACACCTTC. The full variable domain, its missing parts supplied by reference TRBV7-2 and TRBJ1-2, is GAGVSQSPSNKVTEKGKDVELRCDPISGHTALYWYRQSLGQGLEFLIYFQGNSAPDKSGLPSDRFSAERTGGSVSTLTIQRTQQEDSAVYLCASSLNVGRGGYTFGSGTRLTVV.